The next 32 T cell receptor beta chains were all read from a single sample in a study of cytomegalovirus exposure and HLA in healthy donors. Sequenced by immunoSEQ multiplex PCR; TCRdb stores in-frame clones only, minus some. The sample lists about 82,000 clones, approximately 93% occurring once. The sequenced sample consisted of PBMCs. All receptors derive from a man aged 18-30 years in good health and CMV-seronegative.

The genes are TRBV5-4 and TRBJ2-3; 8 bases are a match to TRBD2. The V segment lost 4 bases and the J segment 1 base; nucleotides outside the gene matches: 8. CDR3 length: 16 amino acids. Germline CDR1 SGHNT, CDR2 YYREEE (reference sequence). The CDR3 DNA sequence: TGTGCCAGCAGCCAAGTCGGGCGGGAGGGCACAGATACGCAGTATTTT. It encodes CASSQVGREGTDTQYF.

The chain is built from TRBV5-5 and TRBJ1-1; 9 bases align to TRBD1. The CDR3 loop spans 16 amino acids. V gave up 4 bases and J gave up 0 bases; unmatched junction bases: 7. Germline loops: CDR1 SGHKS, CDR2 YYEKEE (reference sequence). The CDR3 DNA reads as TGTGCCAGCAGCCTCGACAGGGGGGACATGAACACTGAAGCTTTCTTT. Translated, it gives CASSLDRGDMNTEAFF.

The rearrangement uses TRBV7-9 and TRBJ2-4; a possible D gene is TRBD1 (5 bases). V was cut by 4 bases and J by 0 bases, with 13 bases left in between. The CDR3 covers 16 residues. Germline CDR1 reads SEHNR; CDR2 reads FQNEAQ (reference sequence). CDR3 in amino acids: CASSSDSLLAKNIQYF. For the CDR3, the DNA is TGTGCCAGCAGCTCTGACAGCCTTTTAGCCAAAAACATTCAGTACTTC.

V is TRBV7-9 and J is TRBJ2-7; 7 bases are a match to TRBD1. V lost 4 bases and J lost 3; bases outside the gene matches: 9. CDR3 length: 15 residues. Germline loops: CDR1 SEHNR, CDR2 FQNEAQ (reference sequence). As DNA, the CDR3 is TGTGCCAGCAGCTCCACAGACAGGGAAGGCTACGAGCAGTACTTC. Encoded protein: CASSSTDREGYEQYF.

This chain links TRBV9 with TRBJ2-1; D ambiguous. The CDR3 is 11 amino acids. CDR1 and CDR2 from the germline V gene are SGDLS and YYNGEE. V was cut by 4 bases and J by 11 bases, with 10 bases left in between. The CDR3 reads CASSSARKQFF. DNA for the CDR3: TGTGCCAGCAGCTCCGCCAGGAAGCAGTTCTTC.

The genes are TRBV6-1 and TRBJ2-7, with 9 bases identical to TRBD1. The germline V gene has CDR1 MNHNS and CDR2 SASEGT. The CDR3 is 15 residues long. V was clipped by 7 bases and J by 2 bases; unmatched bases: 9. The DNA of the CDR3 is TGTGCCAGCAACCGCCCGGGACAGGGAACCTACGAGCAGTACTTC. It yields the protein CASNRPGQGTYEQYF.

The chain joins TRBV15 to TRBJ1-4; D not resolved. The CDR3 loop spans 15 amino acids. The germline V gene has CDR1 LNHNV and CDR2 YYDKDF (reference sequence). V was shortened by 0 bases and J by 10 bases, with 15 bases between the two germline ends. DNA for the CDR3: TGTGCCACCAGCAGAGATCCTGGGTCCCGGGGAAAACTGTTTTTT. Its protein product is CATSRDPGSRGKLFF.

The chain carries TRBV7-9 and TRBJ1-2; TRBD1 agrees at 10 bases. Germline-derived CDR1 and CDR2 are SEHNR and FQNEAQ (reference sequence). V lost 5 bases to trimming and J lost 7 bases; unmatched junction nucleotides: 4. CDR3 length: 13 residues. The DNA for the CDR3 is TGTGCCAGCAGCAGGGACAGGGGCGGTGGCTACACCTTC. It specifies CASSRDRGGGYTF.

On this clone: Other DNA variants within this sample encode the same CDR3. The chain employs TRBV18 and TRBJ1-5; D is uncertain. This CDR3 is built from 13 residues. V was clipped by 3 bases and J by 4 bases, with 7 bases between them. CDR1 and CDR2 from the germline V gene are KGHSH and LQKENI. This CDR3 reads CASSPGENQPQHF. For the CDR3, the DNA is TGTGCCAGCTCACCTGGAGAGAATCAGCCCCAGCATTTT.

V is TRBV5-1 and J is TRBJ1-6, with 7 nucleotides matching TRBD1. The germline gives CDR1 SGHRS, CDR2 YFSETQ. V was clipped by 4 bases and J by 8 bases; unmatched bases: 6. The CDR3 loop spans 14 amino acids. The CDR3 DNA reads TGCGCCAGCAGCCTTACAGGGGTGCATTCACCCCTCCACTTT. Translation: CASSLTGVHSPLHF.

V gene TRBV5-1 combines with J gene TRBJ1-4; D is perhaps TRBD1 (6 bases). V was pared by 0 bases and J by 0 bases, with 6 bases between. Germline V gene data show CDR1 as SGHRS and CDR2 as YFSETQ. The CDR3 has 15 amino acids. CDR3: CASSLGQATNEKLFF. The CDR3 DNA sequence: TGCGCCAGCAGCTTGGGACAGGCAACTAATGAAAAACTGTTTTTT.

V and J are TRBV19 and TRBJ1-1; 9 positions agree with TRBD1. This CDR3 comprises 13 residues. Germline CDR1 LNHDA, CDR2 SQIVND (reference sequence). The V gene end was trimmed by 6 bases and the J gene end by 4 bases; junction bases not matched to a gene: 3. The CDR3 protein is CASRRQGGTEAFF. The CDR3 DNA sequence: TGTGCCAGTAGGCGACAGGGGGGCACTGAAGCTTTCTTT.

V usage is TRBV7-9 and J usage is TRBJ2-3; TRBD2 matches at 11 bases. V lost 5 bases to trimming and J lost 2 bases; unmatched junction nucleotides: 6. The CDR3 covers 16 residues. Germline loops: CDR1 SEHNR, CDR2 FQNEAQ (reference sequence). The CDR3 bases are TGTGCCAGCAGCCGTCGACTAGCGGGACCCACAGATACGCAGTATTTT. Translating it yields CASSRRLAGPTDTQYF.

This clone was recorded once. The chain couples TRBV6-5 to TRBJ2-3; 7 bases match TRBD2. The CDR3 is made up of 14 amino acids. Germline CDR1 reads MNHEY; CDR2 reads SVGAGI. The V and J ends lost 5 bases and 0 bases, in that order; junction bases with no gene match: 2. CDR3 in amino acids: CASSGRDSTDTQYF. In nucleotides, the CDR3 is TGTGCCAGCAGTGGGAGGGACAGCACAGATACGCAGTATTTT.

The chain carries TRBV7-2 and TRBJ1-1; 7 bases are a match to TRBD1. The V gene end was trimmed by 2 bases and the J gene end by 7 bases; junction bases not matched to a gene: 4. Germline-derived CDR1 and CDR2 are SGHTA and FQGNSA. The CDR3 is 13 residues long. CDR3 sequence: CASSLRQGDEAFF. The CDR3 DNA is TGTGCCAGCAGCTTAAGACAGGGCGATGAAGCTTTCTTT. Combining the CDR3 with reference TRBV7-2 and TRBJ1-1 gives the whole variable domain GAGVSQSPSNKVTEKGKDVELRCDPISGHTALYWYRQSLGQGLEFLIYFQGNSAPDKSGLPSDRFSAERTGGSVSTLTIQRTQQEDSAVYLCASSLRQGDEAFFGQGTRLTVV.

The V gene is TRBV10-3, the J gene TRBJ1-2; a possible D gene is TRBD1 (6 bases). The CDR3 is made up of 14 amino acids. Germline CDR1 and CDR2: ENHRY and SYGVKD. Trimming left V 3 bases short and J 4 bases short, with 12 bases between. The CDR3 bases are TGTGCCATCAGTGAACAGGGCGATGGCTATGGCTACACCTTC. Its translation: CAISEQGDGYGYTF.

V gene TRBV7-9 combines with J gene TRBJ2-1; weak D call: TRBD2 (6 bases). This CDR3 region has 15 residues. V was shortened by 1 base and J by 9 bases, with 16 bases between the two germline ends. Per the germline V gene, CDR1 is SEHNR and CDR2 is FQNEAQ (reference sequence). The CDR3 nucleotides read TGTGCCAGCAGCTTAGTTCCCGGGAGATGGGGTGAGCAGTTCTTC. Its protein is CASSLVPGRWGEQFF.

This sequence joins TRBV7-8 and TRBJ2-1; 9 positions agree with TRBD2. V lost 2 bases and J lost 5; bases outside the gene matches: 7. The germline V gene has CDR1 SGHVS and CDR2 FQNEAQ. The CDR3 spans 16 residues. The CDR3 coding sequence is TGTGCCAGCAGCTTAAGGGTGCTAGCGGGGAACAATGAGCAGTTCTTC. Translation gives CASSLRVLAGNNEQFF.

The chain combines TRBV14 with TRBJ1-2; tentatively, D is TRBD1 (5 bases). There are 13 residues in the CDR3. CDR1 is SGHDN and CDR2 is FVKESK in the germline V gene. V lost 4 bases and J 1 base, leaving 7 bases between the germline ends. CDR3 amino acids: CASSPRGNYGYTF. The CDR3 DNA follows: TGTGCCAGCAGCCCAAGGGGTAACTATGGCTACACCTTC.

This chain links TRBV6-4 with TRBJ2-2; 8 nucleotides align to TRBD2. The germline V gene encodes CDR1 MRHNA and CDR2 SNTAGT. The junction had 4 bases not matched to a gene; V was cut back by 3 bases and J by 4 bases. The CDR3 consists of 15 residues. CDR3 residues: CASSESAGGTGELFF. The CDR3 DNA sequence: TGTGCCAGCAGTGAATCCGCGGGGGGCACCGGGGAGCTGTTTTTT.

J is TRBJ1-2 and V is TRBV27; D is unresolved. The length of the CDR3 is 13 residues. Looked up from germline, CDR1 is MNHEY and CDR2 is SMNVEV (reference sequence). With 3 bases removed from V and 2 bases from J, the gap between germline ends came to 7 bases. In DNA, the CDR3 is TGTGCCAGCAGTTTGGCCTTAAACTATGGCTACACCTTC. It is translated as CASSLALNYGYTF.

This chain connects TRBV21-1 to TRBJ1-4. TRBV21-1 counts as a pseudogene. The CDR3 extends over 15 amino acids. The CDR3 bases are TGTGCCAGCAGCAAAGCGCTGAGGAGAGCTGAAAAACTGTTTTTT. Amino acids: CASSKALRRAEKLFF.

V gene TRBV19 combines with J gene TRBJ1-5, with 8 bases that match TRBD1. Looked up from germline, CDR1 is LNHDA and CDR2 is SQIVND (reference sequence). There are 17 residues in the CDR3. V shed 3 bases, J shed 2 bases, and the junction held 9 bases outside the gene matches. CDR3 residues: CASSIPQGAYRNQPQHF. CDR3 nucleotides: TGTGCCAGTAGTATCCCCCAGGGGGCGTATCGCAATCAGCCCCAGCATTTT.

This chain connects TRBV6-5 to TRBJ2-3, with 8 bases aligning to TRBD1. V lost 11 bases and J lost 5; bases outside the gene matches: 12. CDR3 size: 14 residues. CDR1 MNHEY and CDR2 SVGAGI come from the germline V gene. CDR3 residues: CASSQGAFRDTQYF. The DNA of the CDR3 is TGTGCCTCCTCGCAGGGGGCTTTTAGAGATACGCAGTATTTT.

The rearrangement joins TRBV11-3 to TRBJ1-1; D gene uncertain. Germline V CDR1 and CDR2: SGHNT, YENEEA. V was shortened by 6 bases and J by 5 bases, with 7 bases between the two germline ends. There are 11 residues in the CDR3. This chain's CDR3 is CASRRGTEAFF. CDR3 coding DNA: TGTGCCAGCAGACGCGGGACTGAAGCTTTCTTT.

The chain joins TRBV7-6 to TRBJ2-3, with 7 bases that match TRBD1. V was clipped by 0 bases and J by 1 base; unmatched bases: 7. The germline gives CDR1 SGHVS, CDR2 FNYEAQ. This CDR3 comprises 17 residues. This chain's CDR3 is CASSLAPTGEGTDTQYF. For the CDR3, the DNA is TGTGCCAGCAGCTTAGCCCCTACAGGGGAAGGCACAGATACGCAGTATTTT. The complete variable domain, with remaining parts taken from reference TRBV7-6 and TRBJ2-3, reads GAGVSQSPRYKVTKRGQDVALRCDPISGHVSLYWYRQALGQGPEFLTYFNYEAQQDKSGLPNDRFSAERPEGSISTLTIQRTEQRDSAMYRCASSLAPTGEGTDTQYFGPGTRLTVL.

The chain carries TRBV4-2 and TRBJ2-7; 9 bases are a match to TRBD2. V was pared by 1 base and J by 6 bases, with 13 bases of the junction left unmatched. Germline values: CDR1 LGHNA, CDR2 YNFKEQ. The CDR3 spans 17 residues. The CDR3 is CASSQGVMREGAVEQYF. DNA of the CDR3: TGTGCCAGCAGCCAAGGAGTAATGCGGGAGGGGGCGGTCGAGCAGTACTTC.

V usage is TRBV4-2 and J usage is TRBJ2-2; unclear D gene. Germline V gene data show CDR1 as LGHNA and CDR2 as YNFKEQ. Trimming removed 6 bases from V and 4 bases from J, with 9 bases in between. This CDR3 contains 13 residues. CDR3 sequence reads: CASRAVGTGELFF. The CDR3 region has the DNA TGTGCCAGCAGAGCCGTCGGCACCGGGGAGCTGTTTTTT.

This clone was detected once. CDR3 sequence (DNA): TGTGCCAGTAGTATCATAGGACAGCCTCACTACGAGCAGTACTTC. Protein: CASSIIGQPHYEQYF. This chain links TRBV19 with TRBJ2-7; D possibly corresponds to TRBD1 (6 bases). The CDR3 spans 15 residues. Per germline, CDR1 LNHDA and CDR2 SQIVND (reference sequence). V was clipped by 3 bases and J by 3 bases, with 15 bases between them. The variable domain in full, with the rest retrieved from reference TRBV19 and TRBJ2-7, is DGGITQSPKYLFRKEGQNVTLSCEQNLNHDAMYWYRQDPGQGLRLIYYSQIVNDFQKGDIAEGYSVSREKKESFPLTVTSAQKNPTAFYLCASSIIGQPHYEQYFGPGTRLTVT.

This chain links TRBV19 with TRBJ1-2, with D maybe TRBD1 (6 bases). CDR3 length equals 15 residues. V lost 1 base and J 0 bases, leaving 9 bases between the germline ends. Germline V lookup: CDR1 LNHDA, CDR2 SQIVND (reference sequence). CDR3 amino acids: CASSIVGTTNYGYTF. CDR3 in DNA: TGTGCCAGTAGTATAGTAGGGACAACTAACTATGGCTACACCTTC.

This rearrangement joins TRBV19 to TRBJ2-5; 11 nucleotides match TRBD2. The CDR3 sequence is 17 residues long. CDR1 and CDR2 (germline): LNHDA, SQIVND (reference sequence). Losses at the gene ends were 4 bases for V and 3 bases for J; bases not matched to a gene: 10. This CDR3 reads CASSNWPSGGPEETQYF. The CDR3 coding sequence is TGTGCCAGTAGTAATTGGCCTAGCGGGGGGCCTGAAGAGACCCAGTACTTC.

The rearrangement joins TRBV2 to TRBJ1-2; 10 bases are shared with TRBD1. The germline CDR1 and CDR2 sequences are SNHLY and FYNNEI. The CDR3 covers 16 residues. The ends lost 6 bases at V and 4 bases at J; junction bases unmatched: 11. CDR3 sequence (DNA): TGTGCCAGCAGCGGGGGGACAGGGGACCGTCGCTATGGCTACACCTTC. Protein sequence: CASSGGTGDRRYGYTF. Looking up the rest from reference TRBV2 and TRBJ1-2 gives the full variable domain: EPEVTQTPSHQVTQMGQEVILRCVPISNHLYFYWYRQILGQKVEFLVSFYNNEISEKSEIFDDQFSVERPDGSNFTLKIRSTKLEDSAMYFCASSGGTGDRRYGYTFGSGTRLTVV.